This T cell receptor (beta chain) was retrieved from a study of blood T cell repertoires in COVID-19. On the study more broadly: COVID-19 samples from acute and convalescent phases originated in the United States, Italy and Spain. PBMCs, B-cell-depleted T cells, or T cells provided the cDNA or gDNA that made up the material.

This clone was counted a single time. Germline V CDR1 and CDR2: SQVTM, ANQGSEA. The CDR3 spans 13 residues. Trimming cost V 7 bases and J 1 base; bases outside gene matches: 6. Per the study methods: Reference gene primer amplification gave estimated nucleated cell counts. This table comes from immunoSEQ multiplex PCR, and its TCRdb copy is limited to in-frame clones, with some not included. The V and J calls and clone size come from that table; D and trimming were worked out from the DNA. The sample includes around 50,000 clones, 70% to 90% of them seen just once. The rearrangement links TRBV29-1 to TRBJ1-1, with 7 bases lining up with TRBD1. The sequence was collected from a human donor in a cohort sampled during active COVID-19. The sample was peripheral blood. The DNA for the CDR3 is TGCAGCGCCCTGCGGACAGGGAACACTGAAGCTTTCTTT. Its protein is CSALRTGNTEAFF. Full variable domain (remainder filled in from reference TRBV29-1 and TRBJ1-1): SAVISQKPSRDICQRGTSLTIQCQVDSQVTMMFWYRQQPGQSLTLIATANQGSEATYESGFVIDKFPISRPNLTFSTLTVSNMSPEDSSIYLCSALRTGNTEAFFGQGTRLTVV.